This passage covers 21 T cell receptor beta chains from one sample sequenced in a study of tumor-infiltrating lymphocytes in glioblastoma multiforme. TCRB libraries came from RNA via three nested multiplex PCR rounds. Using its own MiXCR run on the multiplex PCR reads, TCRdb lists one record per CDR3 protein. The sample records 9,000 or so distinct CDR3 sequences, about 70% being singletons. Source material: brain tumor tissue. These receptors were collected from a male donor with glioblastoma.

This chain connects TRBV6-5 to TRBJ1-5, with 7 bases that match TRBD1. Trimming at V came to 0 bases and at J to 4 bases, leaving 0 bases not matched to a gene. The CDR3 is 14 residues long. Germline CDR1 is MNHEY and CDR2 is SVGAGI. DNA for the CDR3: TGTGCCAGCAGTTACTCGGACAGGAATCAGCCCCAGCATTTT. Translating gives CASSYSDRNQPQHF.

The CDR3 sequence: CSIATGYLTDTQYF. The DNA of the CDR3 is TGCAGCATCGCTACGGGGTACCTCACAGATACGCAGTATTTT. The chain employs TRBV29-1 and TRBJ2-3; weak D call: TRBD2 (5 bases). The CDR3 extends over 14 amino acids. Germline CDR1 and CDR2: SQVTM and ANQGSEA. The V end lost 8 bases, the J end lost 2 bases, and 17 bases lay between the germline ends.

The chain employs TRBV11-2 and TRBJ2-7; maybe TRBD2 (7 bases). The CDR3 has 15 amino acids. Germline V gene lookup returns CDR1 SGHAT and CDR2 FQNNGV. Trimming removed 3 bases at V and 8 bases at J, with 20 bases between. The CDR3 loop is CASSLTRGGIYKQYF. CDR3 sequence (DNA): TGTGCCAGCAGCTTGACTAGGGGGGGGATATACAAGCAGTACTTC.

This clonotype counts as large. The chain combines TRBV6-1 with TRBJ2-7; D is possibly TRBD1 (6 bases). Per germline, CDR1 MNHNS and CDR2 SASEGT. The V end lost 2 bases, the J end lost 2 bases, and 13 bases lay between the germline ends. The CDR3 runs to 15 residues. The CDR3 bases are TGTGCCAGCAGTGAATCGTTCGGACAGCCCTACGAGCAGTACTTC. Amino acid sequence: CASSESFGQPYEQYF.

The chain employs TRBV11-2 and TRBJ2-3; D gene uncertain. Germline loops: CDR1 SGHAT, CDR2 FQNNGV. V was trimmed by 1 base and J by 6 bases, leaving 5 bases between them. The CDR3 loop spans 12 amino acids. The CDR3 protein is CASSLVADTQYF. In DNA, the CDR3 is TGTGCCAGCAGCTTAGTGGCGGATACGCAGTATTTT.

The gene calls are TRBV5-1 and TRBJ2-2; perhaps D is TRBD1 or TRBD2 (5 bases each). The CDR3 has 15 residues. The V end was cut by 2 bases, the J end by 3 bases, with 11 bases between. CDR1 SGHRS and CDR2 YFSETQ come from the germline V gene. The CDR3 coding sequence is TGCGCCAGCAGCTTTGGGGACCTCTACACCGGGGAGCTGTTTTTT. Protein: CASSFGDLYTGELFF. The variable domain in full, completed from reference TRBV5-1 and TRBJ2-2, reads KAGVTQTPRYLIKTRGQQVTLSCSPISGHRSVSWYQQTPGQGLQFLFEYFSETQRNKGNFPGRFSGRQFSNSRSEMNVSTLELGDSALYLCASSFGDLYTGELFFGEGSRLTVL.

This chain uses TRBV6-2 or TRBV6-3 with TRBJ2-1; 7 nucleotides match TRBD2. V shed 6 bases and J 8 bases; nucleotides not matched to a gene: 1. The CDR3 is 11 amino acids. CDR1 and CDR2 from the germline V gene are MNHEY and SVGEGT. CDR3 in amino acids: CASSSGDEQFF. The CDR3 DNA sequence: TGTGCCAGCAGCAGCGGGGATGAGCAGTTCTTC.

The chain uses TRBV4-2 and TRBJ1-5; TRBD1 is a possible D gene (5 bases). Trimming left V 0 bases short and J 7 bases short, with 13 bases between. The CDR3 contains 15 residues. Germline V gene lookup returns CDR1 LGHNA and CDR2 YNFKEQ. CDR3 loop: CASSQEWGRGQPQHF. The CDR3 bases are TGTGCCAGCAGCCAAGAGTGGGGAAGGGGACAGCCCCAGCATTTT.

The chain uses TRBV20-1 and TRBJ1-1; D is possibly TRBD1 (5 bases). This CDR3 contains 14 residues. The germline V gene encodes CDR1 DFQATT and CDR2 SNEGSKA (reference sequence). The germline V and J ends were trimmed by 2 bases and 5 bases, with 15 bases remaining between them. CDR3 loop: CSARSAGERTEAFF. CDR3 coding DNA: TGCAGTGCTAGATCGGCGGGGGAGAGGACTGAAGCTTTCTTT.

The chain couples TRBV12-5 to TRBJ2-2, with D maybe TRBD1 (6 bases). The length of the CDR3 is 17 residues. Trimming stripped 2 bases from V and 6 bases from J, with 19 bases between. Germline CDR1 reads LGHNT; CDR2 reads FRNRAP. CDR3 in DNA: TGTGCTAGTGGTTTGCGGCTAGCCGGGACATGGGCCGGGGAGCTGTTTTTT. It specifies CASGLRLAGTWAGELFF.

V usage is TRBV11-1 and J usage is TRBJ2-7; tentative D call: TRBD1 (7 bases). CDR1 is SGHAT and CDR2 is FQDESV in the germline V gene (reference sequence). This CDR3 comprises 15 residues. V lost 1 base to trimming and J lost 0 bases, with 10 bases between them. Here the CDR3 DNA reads TGTGCCAGCAGCTTAGTCAGGGGGGACTCCTACGAGCAGTACTTC. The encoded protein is CASSLVRGDSYEQYF.

The CDR3 here is CASSTQGAAGYTF. Here the CDR3 DNA reads TGTGCCAGCAGTACGCAGGGGGCGGCTGGCTACACCTTC. The chain has TRBV6-5 and TRBJ1-2, with 8 bases identical to TRBD1. The CDR3 consists of 13 residues. J was trimmed by 7 bases and V by 5 bases; bases with no gene match: 6. The germline V gene encodes CDR1 MNHEY and CDR2 SVGAGI.

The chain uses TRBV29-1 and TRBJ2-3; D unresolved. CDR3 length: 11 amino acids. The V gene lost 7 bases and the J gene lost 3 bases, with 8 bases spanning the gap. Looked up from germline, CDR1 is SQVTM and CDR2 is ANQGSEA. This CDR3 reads CSADFTDTQYF. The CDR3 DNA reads TGCAGCGCCGACTTTACAGATACGCAGTATTTT.

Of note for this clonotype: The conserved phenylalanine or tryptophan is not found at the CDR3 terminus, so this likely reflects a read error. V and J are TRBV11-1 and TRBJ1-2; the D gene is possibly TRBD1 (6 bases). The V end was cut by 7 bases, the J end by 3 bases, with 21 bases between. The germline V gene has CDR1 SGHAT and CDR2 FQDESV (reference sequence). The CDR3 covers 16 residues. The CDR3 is CASKDLRQAIDYGYTY. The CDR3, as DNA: TGTGCCAGCAAGGATCTCAGACAGGCGATTGACTATGGCTACACCTAC.

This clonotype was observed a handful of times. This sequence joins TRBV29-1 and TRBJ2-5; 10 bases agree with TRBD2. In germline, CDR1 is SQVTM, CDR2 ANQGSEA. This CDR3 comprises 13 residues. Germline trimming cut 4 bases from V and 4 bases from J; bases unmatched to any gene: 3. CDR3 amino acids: CSVGLAGAETQYF. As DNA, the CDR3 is TGCAGCGTTGGCCTAGCGGGAGCAGAGACCCAGTACTTC.

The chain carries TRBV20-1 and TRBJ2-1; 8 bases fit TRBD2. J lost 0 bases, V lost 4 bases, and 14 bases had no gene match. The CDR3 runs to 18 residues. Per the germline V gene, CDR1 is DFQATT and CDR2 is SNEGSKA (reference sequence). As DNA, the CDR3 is TGCAGTGCTATCGGGCGTACTAAGAGCGGGAGCTCCTACAATGAGCAGTTCTTC. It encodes CSAIGRTKSGSSYNEQFF.

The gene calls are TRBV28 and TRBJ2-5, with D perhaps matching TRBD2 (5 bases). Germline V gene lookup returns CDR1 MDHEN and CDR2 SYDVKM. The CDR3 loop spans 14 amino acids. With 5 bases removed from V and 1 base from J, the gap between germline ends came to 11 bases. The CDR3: CASSTAEVQETQYF. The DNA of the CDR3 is TGTGCCAGCAGTACAGCGGAGGTCCAAGAGACCCAGTACTTC.

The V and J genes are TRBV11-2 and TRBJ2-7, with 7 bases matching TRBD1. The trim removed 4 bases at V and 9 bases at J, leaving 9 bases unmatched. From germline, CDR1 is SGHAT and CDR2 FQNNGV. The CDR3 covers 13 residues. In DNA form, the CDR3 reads TGTGCCAGCAGCTCCACACAGGGGACGGTGCAGTACTTC. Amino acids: CASSSTQGTVQYF.

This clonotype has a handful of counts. The CDR3: CASRRTGDDEQYF. CDR3 DNA sequence: TGTGCCAGCAGGCGGACAGGGGATGACGAGCAGTACTTC. The rearrangement joins TRBV11-1 to TRBJ2-7; 9 nucleotides line up with TRBD1. Germline V gene sequence: CDR1 SGHAT, CDR2 FQDESV (reference sequence). This CDR3 has 13 amino acids. The junction had 5 bases not matched to a gene; V was cut back by 6 bases and J by 5 bases.

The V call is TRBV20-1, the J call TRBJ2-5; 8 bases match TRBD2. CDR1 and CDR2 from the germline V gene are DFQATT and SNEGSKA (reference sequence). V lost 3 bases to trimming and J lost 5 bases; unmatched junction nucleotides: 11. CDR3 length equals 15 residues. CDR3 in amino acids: CSARDPAGDRETQYF. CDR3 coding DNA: TGCAGTGCTAGGGATCCAGCGGGAGACCGGGAGACCCAGTACTTC.

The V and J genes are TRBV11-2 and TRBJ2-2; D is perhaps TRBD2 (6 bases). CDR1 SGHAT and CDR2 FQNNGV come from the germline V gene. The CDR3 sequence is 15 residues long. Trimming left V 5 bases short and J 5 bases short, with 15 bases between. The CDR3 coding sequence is TGTGCCAGCAGCCCTATTCTGGGGGGAACCGGGGAGCTGTTTTTT. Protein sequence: CASSPILGGTGELFF.